These T cell receptor beta chains were read from a single sample in a study of shared clonotypes between healthy human individuals. The protocol was immunoSEQ multiplex PCR, while the TCRdb copy is restricted to in-frame clones and leaves out a portion. Altogether about 690,000 clones are present, about 90% being singletons, with the ten largest covering around a third. Sample: memory CD8+ T cells from PBMCs. The receptor source for this set is a man between 18 and 29 years old in good health. Some clones in this sample may be carry-over from other donors' samples. Both conserved end residues are part of each CDR3. Fields, in order: CDR3 protein, CDR3 DNA, V gene, clone size, D gene, J gene. A D gene is named only where the DNA matches it firmly. Rows may omit the clone size; those that give it use once, few, many or a size class.

CDR3aa: CASSVGDKISYEQYF; CDR3nt: TGTGCCAGCAGCGTCGGGGACAAAATTAGCTACGAGCAGTACTTC; v_gene: TRBV9; abundance: -; d_gene: -; j_gene: TRBJ2-7
CDR3aa: CASSATGGGNTIYF; CDR3nt: TGTGCCAGCAGCGCCACAGGGGGTGGAAACACCATATATTTT; v_gene: TRBV11-2; abundance: -; d_gene: TRBD1; j_gene: TRBJ1-3
CDR3aa: CASSSSGGAADTQYF; CDR3nt: TGTGCCAGCAGCTCGTCAGGGGGTGCGGCAGATACGCAGTATTTT; v_gene: TRBV7-2; abundance: -; d_gene: TRBD1; j_gene: TRBJ2-3
CDR3aa: CASSSGASYEQYF; CDR3nt: TGTGCCAGCTCCAGCGGGGCCTCCTACGAGCAGTACTTC; v_gene: TRBV27; abundance: -; d_gene: TRBD2; j_gene: TRBJ2-7
CDR3aa: CASKQGPTSTDTQYF; CDR3nt: TGTGCCAGTAAACAGGGACCCACAAGCACAGATACGCAGTATTTT; v_gene: TRBV7-3; abundance: -; d_gene: -; j_gene: TRBJ2-3
CDR3aa: CASREIQAFTDTQYF; CDR3nt: TGTGCCAGCAGGGAAATACAGGCTTTCACAGATACGCAGTATTTT; v_gene: TRBV6-5; abundance: -; d_gene: -; j_gene: TRBJ2-3
CDR3aa: CASRGWGPSGYGYTF; CDR3nt: TGTGCCAGTAGGGGTTGGGGACCCTCAGGCTATGGCTACACCTTC; v_gene: TRBV19; abundance: -; d_gene: -; j_gene: TRBJ1-2
CDR3aa: CASSGELSYEQYF; CDR3nt: TGTGCCAGCAGTGGTGAGCTGAGCTACGAGCAGTACTTC; v_gene: TRBV2; abundance: -; d_gene: -; j_gene: TRBJ2-7
CDR3aa: CASSMGGNLYEQYF; CDR3nt: TGTGCCAGCAGCATGGGGGGGAACCTCTACGAGCAGTACTTC; v_gene: TRBV5-6; abundance: -; d_gene: TRBD2; j_gene: TRBJ2-7
CDR3aa: CASSVTAAGGTEAFF; CDR3nt: TGTGCCAGCAGCGTTACAGCCGCGGGGGGCACTGAAGCTTTCTTT; v_gene: TRBV9; abundance: -; d_gene: -; j_gene: TRBJ1-1
CDR3aa: CASRRGRNLNTEAFF; CDR3nt: TGTGCCAGCAGACGAGGACGAAATTTGAACACTGAAGCTTTCTTT; v_gene: TRBV28; abundance: -; d_gene: -; j_gene: TRBJ1-1
CDR3aa: CATSRDRGFGETQYF; CDR3nt: TGTGCCACCAGCAGAGATCGTGGATTCGGGGAGACCCAGTACTTC; v_gene: TRBV15; abundance: -; d_gene: -; j_gene: TRBJ2-5
CDR3aa: CASSEGGRQGSYEQYF; CDR3nt: TGTGCCAGCAGTGAAGGGGGGAGGCAGGGCTCCTACGAGCAGTACTTC; v_gene: TRBV2; abundance: -; d_gene: -; j_gene: TRBJ2-7
CDR3aa: CASSLTGTGTDTQYF; CDR3nt: TGCGCCAGCAGCCTAACCGGGACAGGGACAGATACGCAGTATTTT; v_gene: TRBV4-3; abundance: -; d_gene: TRBD1; j_gene: TRBJ2-3
CDR3aa: CATSDRVSNEKLFF; CDR3nt: TGTGCCACCAGCGACCGGGTCTCTAATGAAAAACTGTTTTTT; v_gene: TRBV15; abundance: -; d_gene: -; j_gene: TRBJ1-4
CDR3aa: CASGLGDGYEQYF; CDR3nt: TGTGCTAGTGGTTTGGGGGACGGCTACGAGCAGTACTTC; v_gene: TRBV12-5; abundance: -; d_gene: -; j_gene: TRBJ2-7
CDR3aa: CATRGTSRPGELFF; CDR3nt: TGTGCCACCCGGGGGACTAGTCGCCCCGGGGAGCTGTTTTTT; v_gene: TRBV15; abundance: -; d_gene: TRBD2; j_gene: TRBJ2-2
CDR3aa: CASSMGLAGNNEQFF; CDR3nt: TGTGCCAGCAGCATGGGACTAGCGGGAAACAATGAGCAGTTCTTC; v_gene: TRBV13; abundance: -; d_gene: TRBD2; j_gene: TRBJ2-1
CDR3aa: CASSQVEGTDTQYF; CDR3nt: TGCGCCAGCAGCCAAGTTGAAGGCACAGATACGCAGTATTTT; v_gene: TRBV4-1; abundance: once; d_gene: -; j_gene: TRBJ2-3
CDR3aa: CASSPHIPGTSGSWREFF; CDR3nt: TGTGCCAGCAGTCCGCATATACCCGGGACTAGCGGGAGTTGGAGGGAGTTCTTC; v_gene: TRBV27; abundance: -; d_gene: TRBD2; j_gene: TRBJ2-1
CDR3aa: CASSLLWQGPSYGYTF; CDR3nt: TGTGCCAGCAGTTTACTGTGGCAGGGCCCTTCCTATGGCTACACCTTC; v_gene: TRBV28; abundance: -; d_gene: -; j_gene: TRBJ1-2
CDR3aa: CASSIRLGFGELFF; CDR3nt: TGTGCCAGCAGCATCCGACTAGGTTTCGGGGAGCTGTTTTTT; v_gene: TRBV5-5; abundance: few; d_gene: -; j_gene: TRBJ2-2
CDR3aa: CASSQVGTFGQPQHF; CDR3nt: TGCGCCAGCAGCCAAGTGGGGACTTTTGGTCAGCCCCAGCATTTT; v_gene: TRBV4-1; abundance: few; d_gene: -; j_gene: TRBJ1-5
CDR3aa: CASSYSGGLQETQYF; CDR3nt: TGTGCCAGCAGTTACTCGGGGGGGCTCCAAGAGACCCAGTACTTC; v_gene: TRBV6-5; abundance: -; d_gene: -; j_gene: TRBJ2-5
CDR3aa: CASSFGWSLAGDLYEQYF; CDR3nt: TGTGCCAGCAGCTTTGGTTGGTCCCTAGCGGGAGATCTGTACGAGCAGTACTTC; v_gene: TRBV11-2; abundance: -; d_gene: TRBD2; j_gene: TRBJ2-7
CDR3aa: CASGRVGLHTDTQYF; CDR3nt: TGTGCCAGCGGGCGTGTTGGACTTCACACAGATACGCAGTATTTT; v_gene: TRBV27; abundance: -; d_gene: -; j_gene: TRBJ2-3
CDR3aa: CSVGAGDEQFF; CDR3nt: TGCAGCGTCGGCGCGGGAGATGAGCAGTTCTTC; v_gene: TRBV29-1; abundance: -; d_gene: TRBD2; j_gene: TRBJ2-1
CDR3aa: CASIQQGITDTQYF; CDR3nt: TGTGCCAGCATCCAACAGGGGATAACAGATACGCAGTATTTT; v_gene: TRBV27; abundance: -; d_gene: TRBD1; j_gene: TRBJ2-3
CDR3aa: CASSYSVAGFIHEQFF; CDR3nt: TGTGCCAGCAGTTACTCGGTAGCGGGGTTCATCCATGAGCAGTTCTTC; v_gene: TRBV6-5; abundance: once; d_gene: TRBD2; j_gene: TRBJ2-1
CDR3aa: CASRPRGQDLNYGYTF; CDR3nt: TGTGCCAGCAGACCTCGCGGACAGGACCTGAACTATGGCTACACCTTC; v_gene: TRBV27; abundance: -; d_gene: TRBD1; j_gene: TRBJ1-2
CDR3aa: CASSLGQDSTLHF; CDR3nt: TGTGCCAGCAGCTTAGGACAGGATAGCACCCTCCACTTT; v_gene: TRBV13; abundance: -; d_gene: -; j_gene: TRBJ1-6
CDR3aa: CASSLAVAGPGLDTQYF; CDR3nt: TGTGCCAGCAGTCTCGCAGTTGCGGGGCCAGGGCTGGATACGCAGTATTTT; v_gene: TRBV28; abundance: -; d_gene: -; j_gene: TRBJ2-3
CDR3aa: CASSLSFSYEQYF; CDR3nt: TGCGCCAGCAGCTTGAGCTTCTCCTACGAGCAGTACTTC; v_gene: TRBV5-1; abundance: -; d_gene: -; j_gene: TRBJ2-7
CDR3aa: CASNPSIGEGTTEAFF; CDR3nt: TGTGCCAGCAACCCCTCGATCGGGGAAGGGACCACTGAAGCTTTCTTT; v_gene: TRBV27; abundance: -; d_gene: -; j_gene: TRBJ1-1
CDR3aa: CASSVDGRPTENQPQHF; CDR3nt: TGTGCCAGCAGCGTAGATGGCCGCCCCACCGAAAATCAGCCCCAGCATTTT; v_gene: TRBV9; abundance: -; d_gene: -; j_gene: TRBJ1-5
CDR3aa: CASSHSTGTHNQPQHF; CDR3nt: TGCGCCAGCAGCCATTCGACAGGGACTCACAATCAGCCCCAGCATTTT; v_gene: TRBV4-1; abundance: -; d_gene: TRBD1; j_gene: TRBJ1-5
CDR3aa: CASSWTPSSGNTIYF; CDR3nt: TGTGCCAGTAGTTGGACGCCTAGCTCTGGAAACACCATATATTTT; v_gene: TRBV19; abundance: -; d_gene: -; j_gene: TRBJ1-3
CDR3aa: CASSSQGSSYNSPLHF; CDR3nt: TGTGCCAGCAGTTCCCAGGGGAGCTCCTATAATTCACCCCTCCACTTT; v_gene: TRBV27; abundance: -; d_gene: -; j_gene: TRBJ1-6
CDR3aa: CASSQEEWSPAGANVLTF; CDR3nt: TGTGCCAGCAGCCAAGAAGAGTGGAGTCCCGCTGGGGCCAACGTCCTGACTTTC; v_gene: TRBV14; abundance: -; d_gene: -; j_gene: TRBJ2-6
CDR3aa: CASSKETGIPGFFSTDTQYF; CDR3nt: TGCGCCAGCAGCAAAGAAACAGGGATTCCGGGCTTTTTTAGCACAGATACGCAGTATTTT; v_gene: TRBV5-1; abundance: -; d_gene: -; j_gene: TRBJ2-3
CDR3aa: CASSLSGNTYNEQFF; CDR3nt: TGTGCCAGCAGTCTCAGCGGGAATACGTACAATGAGCAGTTCTTC; v_gene: TRBV27; abundance: -; d_gene: TRBD2; j_gene: TRBJ2-1